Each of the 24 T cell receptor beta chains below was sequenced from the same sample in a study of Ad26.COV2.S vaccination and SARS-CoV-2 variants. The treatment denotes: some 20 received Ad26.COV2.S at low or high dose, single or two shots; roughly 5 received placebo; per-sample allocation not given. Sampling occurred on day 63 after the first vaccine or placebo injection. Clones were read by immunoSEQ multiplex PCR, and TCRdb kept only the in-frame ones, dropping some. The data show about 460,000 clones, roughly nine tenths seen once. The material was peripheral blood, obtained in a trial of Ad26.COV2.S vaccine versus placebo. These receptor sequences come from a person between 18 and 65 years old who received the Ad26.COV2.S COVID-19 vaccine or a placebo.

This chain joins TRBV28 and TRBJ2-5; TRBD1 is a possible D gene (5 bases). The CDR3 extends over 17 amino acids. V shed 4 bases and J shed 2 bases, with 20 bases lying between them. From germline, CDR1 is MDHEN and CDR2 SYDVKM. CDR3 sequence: CASSSTLLRQIQETQYF. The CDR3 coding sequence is TGTGCCAGCAGTTCTACCCTCCTTCGACAGATACAAGAGACCCAGTACTTC.

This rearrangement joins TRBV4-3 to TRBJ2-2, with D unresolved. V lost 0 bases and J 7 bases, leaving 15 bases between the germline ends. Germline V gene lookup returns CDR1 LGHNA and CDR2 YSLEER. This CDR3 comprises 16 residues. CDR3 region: CASSQDIRVMGGELFF. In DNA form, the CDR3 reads TGCGCCAGCAGCCAAGATATTAGGGTCATGGGCGGGGAGCTGTTTTTT.

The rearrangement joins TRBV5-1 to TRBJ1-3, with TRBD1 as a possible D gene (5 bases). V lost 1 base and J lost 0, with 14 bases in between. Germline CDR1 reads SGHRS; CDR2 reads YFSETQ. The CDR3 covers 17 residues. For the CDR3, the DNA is TGCGCCAGCAGCTTGTTGCCCGGGGGGACCTCTGGAAACACCATATATTTT. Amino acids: CASSLLPGGTSGNTIYF. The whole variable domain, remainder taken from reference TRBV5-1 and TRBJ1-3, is KAGVTQTPRYLIKTRGQQVTLSCSPISGHRSVSWYQQTPGQGLQFLFEYFSETQRNKGNFPGRFSGRQFSNSRSEMNVSTLELGDSALYLCASSLLPGGTSGNTIYFGEGSWLTVV.

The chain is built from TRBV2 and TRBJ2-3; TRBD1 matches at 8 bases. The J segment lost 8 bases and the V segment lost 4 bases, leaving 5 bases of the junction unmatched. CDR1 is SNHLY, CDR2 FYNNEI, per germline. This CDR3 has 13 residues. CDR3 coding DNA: TGTGCCAGCAGTGCCAGGGGGCAGGGTACGCAGTATTTT. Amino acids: CASSARGQGTQYF.

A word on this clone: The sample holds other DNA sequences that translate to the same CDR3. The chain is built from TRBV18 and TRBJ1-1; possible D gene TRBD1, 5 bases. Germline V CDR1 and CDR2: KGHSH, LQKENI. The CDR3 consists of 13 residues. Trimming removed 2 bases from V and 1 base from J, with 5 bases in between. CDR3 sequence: CASSPGGNTEAFF. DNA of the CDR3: TGTGCCAGCTCACCAGGGGGGAACACTGAAGCTTTCTTT.

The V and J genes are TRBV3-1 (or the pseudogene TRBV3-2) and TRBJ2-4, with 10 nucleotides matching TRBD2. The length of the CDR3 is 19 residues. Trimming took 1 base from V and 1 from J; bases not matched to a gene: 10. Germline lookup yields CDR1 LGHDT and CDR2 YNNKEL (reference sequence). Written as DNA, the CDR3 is TGTGCCAGCAGCCAAGTTCCGGCTAGCGGGAGTGTGGCCAAAAACATTCAGTACTTC. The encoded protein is CASSQVPASGSVAKNIQYF.

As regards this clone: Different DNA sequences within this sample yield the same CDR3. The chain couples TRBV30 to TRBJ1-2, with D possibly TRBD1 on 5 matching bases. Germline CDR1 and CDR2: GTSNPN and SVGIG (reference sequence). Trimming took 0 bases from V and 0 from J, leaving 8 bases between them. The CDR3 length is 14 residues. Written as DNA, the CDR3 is TGTGCCTGGAGTGTTTTAGGGGCTAACTATGGCTACACCTTC. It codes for CAWSVLGANYGYTF.

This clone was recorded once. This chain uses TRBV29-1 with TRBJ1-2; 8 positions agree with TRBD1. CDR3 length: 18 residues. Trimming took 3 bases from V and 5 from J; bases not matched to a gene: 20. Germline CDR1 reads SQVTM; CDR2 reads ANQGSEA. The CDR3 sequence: CSVDGLGTGLLPLYGYTF. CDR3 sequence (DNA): TGCAGCGTTGATGGTCTCGGGACAGGCCTCCTGCCGCTGTATGGCTACACCTTC. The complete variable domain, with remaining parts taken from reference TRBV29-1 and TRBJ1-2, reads SAVISQKPSRDICQRGTSLTIQCQVDSQVTMMFWYRQQPGQSLTLIATANQGSEATYESGFVIDKFPISRPNLTFSTLTVSNMSPEDSSIYLCSVDGLGTGLLPLYGYTFGSGTRLTVV.

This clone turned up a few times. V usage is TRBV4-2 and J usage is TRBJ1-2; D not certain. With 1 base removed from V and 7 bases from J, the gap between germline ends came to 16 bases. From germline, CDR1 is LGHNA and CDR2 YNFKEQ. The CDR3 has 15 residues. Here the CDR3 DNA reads TGTGCCAGCAGCCAAGGAAGAAGGGATGGAAGTGGCTACACCTTC. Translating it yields CASSQGRRDGSGYTF.

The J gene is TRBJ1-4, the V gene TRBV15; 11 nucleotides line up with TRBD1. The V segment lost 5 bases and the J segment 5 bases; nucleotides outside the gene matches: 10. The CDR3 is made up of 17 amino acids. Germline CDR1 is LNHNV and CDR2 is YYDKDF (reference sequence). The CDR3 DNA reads TGTGCCACCAGCGGATGGACAGGGGGCGCAGAAAATGAAAAACTGTTTTTT. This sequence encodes CATSGWTGGAENEKLFF.

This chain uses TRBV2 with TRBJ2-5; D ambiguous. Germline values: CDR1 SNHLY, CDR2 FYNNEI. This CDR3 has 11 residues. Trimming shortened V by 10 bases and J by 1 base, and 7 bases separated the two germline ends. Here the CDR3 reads CATQTQETQYF. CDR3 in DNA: TGTGCCACACAGACCCAAGAGACCCAGTACTTC.

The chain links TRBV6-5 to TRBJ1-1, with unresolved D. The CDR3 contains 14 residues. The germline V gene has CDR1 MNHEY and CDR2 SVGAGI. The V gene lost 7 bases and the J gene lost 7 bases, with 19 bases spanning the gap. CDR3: CASKIPLGSSEAFF. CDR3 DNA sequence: TGTGCCAGCAAAATCCCTTTGGGATCCAGTGAAGCTTTCTTT.

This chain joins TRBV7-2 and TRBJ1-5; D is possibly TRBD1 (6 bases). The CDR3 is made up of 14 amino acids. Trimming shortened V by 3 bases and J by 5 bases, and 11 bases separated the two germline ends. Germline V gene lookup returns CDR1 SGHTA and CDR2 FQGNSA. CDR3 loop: CASSFAQGHQPQHF. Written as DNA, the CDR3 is TGTGCCAGCAGCTTTGCACAGGGTCATCAGCCCCAGCATTTT.

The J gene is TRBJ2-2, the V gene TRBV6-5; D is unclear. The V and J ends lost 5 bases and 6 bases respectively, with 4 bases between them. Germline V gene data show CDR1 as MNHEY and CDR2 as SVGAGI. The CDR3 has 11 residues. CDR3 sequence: CASSNPGELFF. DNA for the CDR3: TGTGCCAGCAGTAACCCCGGGGAGCTGTTTTTT.

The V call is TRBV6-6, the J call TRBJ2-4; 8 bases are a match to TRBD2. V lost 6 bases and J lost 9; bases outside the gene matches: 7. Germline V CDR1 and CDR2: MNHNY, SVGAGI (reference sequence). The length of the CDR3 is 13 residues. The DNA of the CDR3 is TGTGCCAGCAGCCCCGGGACTAGTGGCATTCAGTACTTC. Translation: CASSPGTSGIQYF.

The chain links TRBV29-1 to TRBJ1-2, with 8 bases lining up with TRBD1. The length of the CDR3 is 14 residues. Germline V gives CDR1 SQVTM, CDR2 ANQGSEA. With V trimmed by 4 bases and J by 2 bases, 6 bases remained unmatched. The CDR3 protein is CSVVAGGPNYGYTF. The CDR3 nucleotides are TGCAGCGTTGTCGCAGGGGGCCCAAACTATGGCTACACCTTC. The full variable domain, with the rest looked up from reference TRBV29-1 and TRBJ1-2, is SAVISQKPSRDICQRGTSLTIQCQVDSQVTMMFWYRQQPGQSLTLIATANQGSEATYESGFVIDKFPISRPNLTFSTLTVSNMSPEDSSIYLCSVVAGGPNYGYTFGSGTRLTVV.

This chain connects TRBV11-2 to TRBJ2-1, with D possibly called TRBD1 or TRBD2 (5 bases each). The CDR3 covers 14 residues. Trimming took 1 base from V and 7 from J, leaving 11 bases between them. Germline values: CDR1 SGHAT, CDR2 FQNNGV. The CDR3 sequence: CASSLVGTTNEQFF. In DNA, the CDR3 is TGTGCCAGCAGCTTAGTGGGGACCACTAATGAGCAGTTCTTC.

The CDR3 is CASSDSGRGNQPQHF. DNA for the CDR3: TGTGCCAGCAGTGATTCGGGGAGAGGCAATCAGCCCCAGCATTTT. The genes are TRBV6-1 and TRBJ1-5, with D unclear. The CDR3 consists of 15 residues. V was pared by 3 bases and J by 2 bases, with 11 bases between. Looked up from germline, CDR1 is MNHNS and CDR2 is SASEGT.

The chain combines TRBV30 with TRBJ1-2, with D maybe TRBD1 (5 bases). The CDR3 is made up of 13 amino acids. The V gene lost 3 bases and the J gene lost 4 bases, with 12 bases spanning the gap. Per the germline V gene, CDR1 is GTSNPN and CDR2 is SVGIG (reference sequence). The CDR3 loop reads CAWRVGGGYGYTF. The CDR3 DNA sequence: TGTGCCTGGAGAGTTGGGGGTGGCTATGGCTACACCTTC.

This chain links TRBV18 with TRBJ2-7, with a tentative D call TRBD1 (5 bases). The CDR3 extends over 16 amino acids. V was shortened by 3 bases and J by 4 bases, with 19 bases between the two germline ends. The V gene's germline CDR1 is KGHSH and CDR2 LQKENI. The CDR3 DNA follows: TGTGCCAGCTCACCTCTACGGACAAAGAATCTGTACGAGCAGTACTTC. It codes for CASSPLRTKNLYEQYF.

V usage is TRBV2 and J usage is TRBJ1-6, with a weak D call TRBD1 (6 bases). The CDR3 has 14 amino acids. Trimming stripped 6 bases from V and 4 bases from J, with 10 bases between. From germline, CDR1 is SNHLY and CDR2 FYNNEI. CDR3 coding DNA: TGTGCCAGCAGCCCCAGGGGATATAATTCACCCCTCCACTTT. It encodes CASSPRGYNSPLHF.

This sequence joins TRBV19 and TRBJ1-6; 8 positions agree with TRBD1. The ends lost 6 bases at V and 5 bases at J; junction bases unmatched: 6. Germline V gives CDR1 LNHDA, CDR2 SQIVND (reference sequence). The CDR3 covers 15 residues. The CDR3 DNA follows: TGTGCCAGTAGCCAGCAACAGGGGGATAATTCACCCCTCCACTTT. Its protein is CASSQQQGDNSPLHF.

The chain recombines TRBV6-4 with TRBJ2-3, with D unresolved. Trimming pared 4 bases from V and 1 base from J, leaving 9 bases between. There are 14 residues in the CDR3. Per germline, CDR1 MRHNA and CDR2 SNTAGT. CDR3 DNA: TGTGCCAGCAGTGCCACCCCTGGCACAGATACGCAGTATTTT. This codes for CASSATPGTDTQYF.

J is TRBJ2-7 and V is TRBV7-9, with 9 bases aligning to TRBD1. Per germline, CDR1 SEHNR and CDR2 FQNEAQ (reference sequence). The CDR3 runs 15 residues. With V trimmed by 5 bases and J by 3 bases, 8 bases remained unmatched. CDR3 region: CASSGQGRGYYEQYF. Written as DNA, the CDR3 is TGTGCCAGCAGCGGACAGGGGAGGGGGTACTACGAGCAGTACTTC.